Sequencing of this TCR beta chain was carried out in a study of cytomegalovirus exposure and HLA in healthy donors. Study context: A subsequent analysis stated that the 120 or so validation repertoires were run on the same platform as the roughly 670 first-cohort repertoires.

Regarding the study as a whole: The study flagged roughly 150 TCR beta chains as cytomegalovirus-associated. Researchers reported that a few CMV-associated chains were confirmed in vitro as CMV antigen-specific. Subsequent analysis showed first-cohort TCR clusters tending to co-occur in 95 to 150 validation repertoires.

Germline V CDR1 and CDR2: SGHAT, FQNNGV. This CDR3 spans 13 amino acids. With 5 bases removed from V and 9 bases from J, the gap between germline ends came to 14 bases. Only in-frame clones appear in the TCRdb table, and some are missing; sequencing was by immunoSEQ multiplex PCR. Of 90,000 or so clones in the sample, approximately 81% were seen once. In the case of this clone: Its target is not known.

The receptor was isolated from a man aged 18 to 30 in good health and CMV-seropositive. Sequenced material: PBMCs. The chain combines TRBV11-2 with TRBJ1-3; possible D gene TRBD1, 5 bases. For the CDR3, the DNA is TGTGCCAGCAGCATACAGGACGGGCTCACCATATATTTT. Translation gives CASSIQDGLTIYF.